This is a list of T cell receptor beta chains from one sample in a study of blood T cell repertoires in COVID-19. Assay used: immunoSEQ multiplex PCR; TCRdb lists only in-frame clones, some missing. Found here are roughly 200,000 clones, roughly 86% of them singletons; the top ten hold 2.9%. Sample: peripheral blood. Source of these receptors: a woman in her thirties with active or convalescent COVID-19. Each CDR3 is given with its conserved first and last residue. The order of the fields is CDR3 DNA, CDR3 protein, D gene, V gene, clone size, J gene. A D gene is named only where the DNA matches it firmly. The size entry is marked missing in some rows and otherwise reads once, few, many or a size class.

cdr3_nt: TGCGCCAGCAGCCAGGGACTAGCGGGAGGAAATGAGCAGTTCTTC
cdr3_aa: CASSQGLAGGNEQFF
d_call: TRBD2
v_call: TRBV4-1
clone_size: -
j_call: TRBJ2-1

cdr3_nt: TGTGCCTGGAGCAGCGGGCCCTGGGATTCACCCCTCCACTTT
cdr3_aa: CAWSSGPWDSPLHF
d_call: -
v_call: TRBV30
clone_size: -
j_call: TRBJ1-6

cdr3_nt: TGTGCCAGCAGTCCACTACTCTACTCCTACGAGCAGTACTTC
cdr3_aa: CASSPLLYSYEQYF
d_call: -
v_call: TRBV6-5
clone_size: few
j_call: TRBJ2-7

cdr3_nt: TGTGCCATCAGTGATTCTGGGACACTGAACACTGAAGCTTTCTTT
cdr3_aa: CAISDSGTLNTEAFF
d_call: -
v_call: TRBV10-3
clone_size: -
j_call: TRBJ1-1

cdr3_nt: TGTGCCAGCAGCTTAATGGTACAGGACTATGGCTACACCTTC
cdr3_aa: CASSLMVQDYGYTF
d_call: -
v_call: TRBV7-2
clone_size: -
j_call: TRBJ1-2

cdr3_nt: TGTGCCAGCAGATACAGGGTCCGTCGGGACACTGAAGCTTTCTTT
cdr3_aa: CASRYRVRRDTEAFF
d_call: -
v_call: TRBV2
clone_size: few
j_call: TRBJ1-1

cdr3_nt: TGTGCCAGCAGCCAAGATAACCAGGGACTTTATGGCTACACCTTC
cdr3_aa: CASSQDNQGLYGYTF
d_call: -
v_call: TRBV4-2
clone_size: -
j_call: TRBJ1-2

cdr3_nt: TGTGCCACCAGCAGAACCCTACTTGGGACAGTAAAAAATTCACCCCTCCACTTT
cdr3_aa: CATSRTLLGTVKNSPLHF
d_call: TRBD1
v_call: TRBV15
clone_size: few
j_call: TRBJ1-6

cdr3_nt: TGCGCCAGCACAGGCCAGAAGGGGTACAATGAGCAGTTCTTC
cdr3_aa: CASTGQKGYNEQFF
d_call: -
v_call: TRBV4-1
clone_size: -
j_call: TRBJ2-1

cdr3_nt: TGCGCCAGCAGCCAACAGGGTTTTAATGAAAAACTGTTTTTT
cdr3_aa: CASSQQGFNEKLFF
d_call: -
v_call: TRBV5-1
clone_size: -
j_call: TRBJ1-4

cdr3_nt: TGCGCCAGCACCCTTGGGAGTCCGGGGAATTCACCCCTCCACTTT
cdr3_aa: CASTLGSPGNSPLHF
d_call: -
v_call: TRBV5-1
clone_size: -
j_call: TRBJ1-6

cdr3_nt: TGCGCCAGCAGCCCCTCCCCGCAGGGGATCTATGGCTACACCTTC
cdr3_aa: CASSPSPQGIYGYTF
d_call: -
v_call: TRBV5-1
clone_size: -
j_call: TRBJ1-2

cdr3_nt: TGTGCCAGCAGTGAACGGGGGGGTAGCGGGAGGCATTTCAATGAGCAGTTCTTC
cdr3_aa: CASSERGGSGRHFNEQFF
d_call: TRBD2
v_call: TRBV6-1
clone_size: -
j_call: TRBJ2-1

cdr3_nt: TGTGCCAGCAGCTTAGGCCCACAAGAGCAGTTCTTC
cdr3_aa: CASSLGPQEQFF
d_call: -
v_call: TRBV11-3
clone_size: -
j_call: TRBJ2-1

cdr3_nt: TGTGCCAGCAGTTACTCCTTAGTCGAGCAGTACTTC
cdr3_aa: CASSYSLVEQYF
d_call: -
v_call: TRBV6-2/TRBV6-3
clone_size: once
j_call: TRBJ2-7

cdr3_nt: TGTGCCAGCAGTCAAGGGACAGTTCCCTACGAGCAGTACTTC
cdr3_aa: CASSQGTVPYEQYF
d_call: TRBD1
v_call: TRBV27
clone_size: -
j_call: TRBJ2-7

cdr3_nt: TGTGCCAGCAGCCCCACCCCGGGGTTCACTGAAGCTTTCTTT
cdr3_aa: CASSPTPGFTEAFF
d_call: -
v_call: TRBV11-3
clone_size: -
j_call: TRBJ1-1

cdr3_nt: TGTGCCAGCAGGGACATACTGAACACTGAAGCTTTCTTT
cdr3_aa: CASRDILNTEAFF
d_call: -
v_call: TRBV7-8
clone_size: -
j_call: TRBJ1-1

cdr3_nt: TGCGCCAGCAGCTTTAGCAGCGGGACAACCTACGAGCAGTACTTC
cdr3_aa: CASSFSSGTTYEQYF
d_call: -
v_call: TRBV5-1
clone_size: -
j_call: TRBJ2-7

cdr3_nt: TGTGCCAGCAGCTTAGCGCAGGGCAGGAGTGCTTTCTTT
cdr3_aa: CASSLAQGRSAFF
d_call: -
v_call: TRBV7-9
clone_size: -
j_call: TRBJ1-1

cdr3_nt: TGTGCCAGCAGTTCCTGGACTAGCGGGAGAACAGATGAGCAGTACTTC
cdr3_aa: CASSSWTSGRTDEQYF
d_call: TRBD2
v_call: TRBV28
clone_size: -
j_call: TRBJ2-7

cdr3_nt: TGTGCCAGCAGCCAAGAAGGGACAGCTTATAATGAAAAACTGTTTTTT
cdr3_aa: CASSQEGTAYNEKLFF
d_call: TRBD1
v_call: TRBV3-1/TRBV3-2
clone_size: -
j_call: TRBJ1-4

cdr3_nt: TGTGCCACCGGGACTAGCGGGATTCTTAATGAGCAGTTCTTC
cdr3_aa: CATGTSGILNEQFF
d_call: TRBD2
v_call: TRBV24-1
clone_size: -
j_call: TRBJ2-1

cdr3_nt: TGTGCCAGCAGGGGCCTAGGGAGGAACACCGGGGAGCTGTTTTTT
cdr3_aa: CASRGLGRNTGELFF
d_call: -
v_call: TRBV25-1
clone_size: once
j_call: TRBJ2-2

cdr3_nt: TGCGCCAGCAGCTTGGAGGAGATTCCGAACACTGAAGCTTTCTTT
cdr3_aa: CASSLEEIPNTEAFF
d_call: -
v_call: TRBV5-1
clone_size: few
j_call: TRBJ1-1

cdr3_nt: TGTGCCAGCACCCCCCTAGCGGGGGTCCCCTATGGCTACACCTTC
cdr3_aa: CASTPLAGVPYGYTF
d_call: -
v_call: TRBV2
clone_size: -
j_call: TRBJ1-2

cdr3_nt: TGCGCCAGCAGCTTCAATTTCGGACAGAACACTGAAGCTTTCTTT
cdr3_aa: CASSFNFGQNTEAFF
d_call: -
v_call: TRBV5-1
clone_size: -
j_call: TRBJ1-1

cdr3_nt: TGTGCCATCAGTGCCGGGACTAGTTCAAATGAGCAGTTCTTC
cdr3_aa: CAISAGTSSNEQFF
d_call: TRBD2
v_call: TRBV10-3
clone_size: few
j_call: TRBJ2-1

cdr3_nt: TGTGCCAGCAGTGAAGATGGACAGGACTCCTACGAGCAGTACTTC
cdr3_aa: CASSEDGQDSYEQYF
d_call: TRBD1
v_call: TRBV6-1
clone_size: -
j_call: TRBJ2-7

cdr3_nt: TGTGCCAGCAGCCGAGACCGCAGGGAAGAGCAGTACTTC
cdr3_aa: CASSRDRREEQYF
d_call: -
v_call: TRBV4-2
clone_size: -
j_call: TRBJ2-7

cdr3_nt: TGTGCCAGCAGCTTAGGGAGGGACCGCTACAATGAGCAGTTCTTC
cdr3_aa: CASSLGRDRYNEQFF
d_call: -
v_call: TRBV7-2
clone_size: once
j_call: TRBJ2-1

cdr3_nt: TGTGCTAGCAGCCGAGAGAGGAAGACTAGCGGTGGGGCCGAGCAGTACTTC
cdr3_aa: CASSRERKTSGGAEQYF
d_call: TRBD2
v_call: TRBV7-7
clone_size: -
j_call: TRBJ2-7

cdr3_nt: TGTGCCAGCAGCCAAGCTGCGGGAGTTAGCTACGAGCAGTACTTC
cdr3_aa: CASSQAAGVSYEQYF
d_call: TRBD2
v_call: TRBV3-1/TRBV3-2
clone_size: -
j_call: TRBJ2-7

cdr3_nt: TGTGCCAGCAGCTTAGCGGGGGGCGTTTACGAGCAGTACTTC
cdr3_aa: CASSLAGGVYEQYF
d_call: -
v_call: TRBV11-2
clone_size: -
j_call: TRBJ2-7

cdr3_nt: TGTGCCACCAGCAGAGATCGGCAGGGCTTTAATCAGCCCCAGCATTTT
cdr3_aa: CATSRDRQGFNQPQHF
d_call: -
v_call: TRBV15
clone_size: -
j_call: TRBJ1-5

cdr3_nt: TGTGCCAGTAGTCTGGGACAGGGGGCGGCCAAAAACATTCAGTACTTC
cdr3_aa: CASSLGQGAAKNIQYF
d_call: TRBD1
v_call: TRBV19
clone_size: -
j_call: TRBJ2-4

cdr3_nt: TGCGCCAGCAGCCAAATTCCTAGCACAGATACGCAGTATTTT
cdr3_aa: CASSQIPSTDTQYF
d_call: -
v_call: TRBV4-1
clone_size: -
j_call: TRBJ2-3

cdr3_nt: TGTGCCAGCAGCTTAGACGGGACAGTGACTAATGAAAAACTGTTTTTT
cdr3_aa: CASSLDGTVTNEKLFF
d_call: TRBD1
v_call: TRBV7-9
clone_size: few
j_call: TRBJ1-4

cdr3_nt: TGTGCCAGCAGTCCCTACCCCATGAACACTGAAGCTTTCTTT
cdr3_aa: CASSPYPMNTEAFF
d_call: -
v_call: TRBV27
clone_size: -
j_call: TRBJ1-1

cdr3_nt: TGTGCCAGCAGTTACTCGATTCAGGGGACCACTGAAGCTTTCTTT
cdr3_aa: CASSYSIQGTTEAFF
d_call: -
v_call: TRBV6-5
clone_size: many
j_call: TRBJ1-1

cdr3_nt: TGTGCCAGCTCACCCGAAACTTCTAACTATGGCTACACCTTC
cdr3_aa: CASSPETSNYGYTF
d_call: -
v_call: TRBV18
clone_size: -
j_call: TRBJ1-2

cdr3_nt: TGTGCCAGCAGTGGACAGGGGGATAGAACCTTGAACACCTTC
cdr3_aa: CASSGQGDRTLNTF
d_call: TRBD1
v_call: TRBV2
clone_size: -
j_call: TRBJ1-2

cdr3_nt: TGTGCCAGCAGTTTAAGGCCCGGCCAGGGACTGTATGGCTACACCTTC
cdr3_aa: CASSLRPGQGLYGYTF
d_call: -
v_call: TRBV27
clone_size: -
j_call: TRBJ1-2

cdr3_nt: TGTGCCAGCAGTATCGGGACAGGGGAAGCAGGCTATGGCTACACCTTC
cdr3_aa: CASSIGTGEAGYGYTF
d_call: TRBD1
v_call: TRBV2
clone_size: -
j_call: TRBJ1-2

cdr3_nt: TGTGCCAGCTCACCGGCGGGACAGCCCTATGGCTACACCTTC
cdr3_aa: CASSPAGQPYGYTF
d_call: TRBD1
v_call: TRBV18
clone_size: -
j_call: TRBJ1-2

cdr3_nt: TGCGCCAGCTGTCTTAGCGGGACCGGGGGAGATACGCAGTATTTT
cdr3_aa: CASCLSGTGGDTQYF
d_call: TRBD2
v_call: TRBV5-1
clone_size: -
j_call: TRBJ2-3

cdr3_nt: TGTGCCATCCGACAGGGCAGCACCGGGGAGCTGTTTTTT
cdr3_aa: CAIRQGSTGELFF
d_call: TRBD1
v_call: TRBV24-1
clone_size: -
j_call: TRBJ2-2

cdr3_nt: TGTGCCAGCAGTGCCGGGACAGGGGGCTCTGGGGCCAACGTCCTGACTTTC
cdr3_aa: CASSAGTGGSGANVLTF
d_call: TRBD1
v_call: TRBV25-1
clone_size: -
j_call: TRBJ2-6

cdr3_nt: TGTGCCAGCAGCCAAGAGGGGCGGGAGCAGTACTTC
cdr3_aa: CASSQEGREQYF
d_call: -
v_call: TRBV3-1/TRBV3-2
clone_size: -
j_call: TRBJ2-7

cdr3_nt: TGTGCCAGCAGCCACGCCGGGACAGGGGCCTACAATGAGCAGTTCTTC
cdr3_aa: CASSHAGTGAYNEQFF
d_call: TRBD1
v_call: TRBV3-1/TRBV3-2
clone_size: -
j_call: TRBJ2-1

cdr3_nt: TGTGCCAGCAGTTACAGGGGGATCGGGGACTATGGCTACACCTTC
cdr3_aa: CASSYRGIGDYGYTF
d_call: -
v_call: TRBV6-6
clone_size: -
j_call: TRBJ1-2

cdr3_nt: TGTGCCAGTAGTATATTAAGGAGCTCCTATAATTCACCCCTCCACTTT
cdr3_aa: CASSILRSSYNSPLHF
d_call: -
v_call: TRBV19
clone_size: -
j_call: TRBJ1-6

cdr3_nt: TGTGCCAGCAGCCGGGAATGGACAGGGACCGGGGAGCTGTTTTTT
cdr3_aa: CASSREWTGTGELFF
d_call: TRBD1
v_call: TRBV27
clone_size: -
j_call: TRBJ2-2

cdr3_nt: TGCGCCAGCAGCTGGCTAGCGGGGGGGCGAGAGCAGTACTTC
cdr3_aa: CASSWLAGGREQYF
d_call: TRBD2
v_call: TRBV5-1
clone_size: -
j_call: TRBJ2-7

cdr3_nt: TGTGCCAGTAGTAAGAGGACAGGGCGTCCTTATAGCAATCAGCCCCAGCATTTT
cdr3_aa: CASSKRTGRPYSNQPQHF
d_call: TRBD1
v_call: TRBV19
clone_size: -
j_call: TRBJ1-5

cdr3_nt: TGTGCCAGCAGTACCTTAGGGACAGGGTCTGGAAACACCATATATTTT
cdr3_aa: CASSTLGTGSGNTIYF
d_call: TRBD1
v_call: TRBV5-5
clone_size: -
j_call: TRBJ1-3

cdr3_nt: TGTGCCAGCTCACACCAGGACAGGGACTCCTACGAGCAGTACTTC
cdr3_aa: CASSHQDRDSYEQYF
d_call: TRBD1
v_call: TRBV18
clone_size: -
j_call: TRBJ2-7

cdr3_nt: TGTGCCAGCAGCGGGGGACAACGAATGAACACTGAAGCTTTCTTT
cdr3_aa: CASSGGQRMNTEAFF
d_call: -
v_call: TRBV9
clone_size: -
j_call: TRBJ1-1

cdr3_nt: TGTGCCAGTACCACCCCGACTAGCGGGGGCAATACGCAGTATTTT
cdr3_aa: CASTTPTSGGNTQYF
d_call: TRBD2
v_call: TRBV19
clone_size: -
j_call: TRBJ2-3